Here is one TCR beta chain with its context. In this sample, this clonotype turned up a few times. Its target antigen remains unknown. No base qualities exist here, and no much larger clone lies one base off it. The sample was run on an Illumina HiSeq 2500. TCR beta libraries were prepared by quantitative 5'-RACE with molecular barcodes. Per the authors' processing: Disease-linked TCR variants were identified with a new computational method built on a probabilistic model of VDJ rearrangement. TCRdb itself trimmed the public reads at Q25 with fastp, ran MiXCR and retained productive beta chains. CDR3 protein sequences are deduplicated, and each keeps its most common genes and DNA. In this record, the V and J calls reflect TCRdb's handling and not the investigators' own analysis. This sample has 340,000 or so distinct CDR3 sequences in its table, and about 15% of those were observed once. The leading ten clones occupy 0.9% to 1.2% of the sample.

The data belong to a study of CD8 T cells in ankylosing spondylitis (dated by TCRdb to 2017 to 2019). As for the study more broadly: T cell receptor beta repertoires were profiled in healthy donors and ankylosing spondylitis patients so that disease-linked TCR variants could be found. In total, the full study cohort was made up of 95 to 110 healthy donors and about two dozen ankylosing spondylitis patients. Samples of peripheral blood were taken, and for ankylosing spondylitis patients, synovial fluid was collected as well.

The CDR3 contains 13 residues, cysteine and phenylalanine counted. This entry keeps only the CDR3 DNA: 39 bases, framed from base 1. Cut back by 2 bases and 5 bases, the V and J ends lie 10 bases apart. CDR1 and CDR2 are drawn from the germline V gene (reference sequence): LGHDT, YNNKEL. Results the study describes overall, beyond this receptor: Some motif variants were previously reported in synovial fluid and blood of reactive arthritis patients, suggesting common disease-initiation mechanisms. A TCR beta motif of seven or eight highly homologous amino acid variants appeared characteristic of blood from ankylosing spondylitis patients. The disease-linked clones had a CD8+ phenotype and were found at relatively low frequencies in peripheral blood. The disease-linked clones were reported to be significantly enriched in matched synovial fluid samples from ankylosing spondylitis patients.

The sequencing sample was made of blood, either unsorted or a sorted T cell fraction (not recorded which). Here the chain combines TRBV3-1 and TRBJ2-7; a tentative D match to TRBD1 spans 6 bases. The clonotype originates from a male donor with ankylosing spondylitis or in good health (not recorded which). The CDR3 region reads CASSQLEGDEQYF. The nucleotide sequence is given as TGTGCCAGCAGCCAATTAGAGGGGGACGAGCAGTACTTC.